A single sample is the source of the 27 T cell receptor beta chains below, sequenced in a study of T cell clusters in autoimmune cytopenias. TRB amplification used approximately 270 ng of peripheral blood genomic DNA. TRB rearrangements were amplified by touch-down multiplex PCR with mixed TRB-A/B primers. TCRdb reprocessed the multiplex PCR reads; each CDR3 protein has one entry and no DNA is given. The sample data list 6,000 to 8,500 distinct CDR3 sequences. The sequenced sample was peripheral blood. The receptors come from a human donor with an autoimmune cytopenia or autoimmune hepatitis (not recorded which).

The chain recombines TRBV6-1 with TRBJ2-1. Germline V gene data show CDR1 as MNHNS and CDR2 as SASEGT. This CDR3 is built from 14 residues. The CDR3 is CASRDYSTYNEQFF.

In terms of frequency, this clonotype is medium-sized. V gene TRBV19 combines with J gene TRBJ2-1; the TCRdb D gene call, TRBD2, has no DNA to confirm it. This CDR3 contains 15 residues. Germline V gene sequence: CDR1 LNHDA, CDR2 SQIVND (reference sequence). The CDR3 region is CASTWSGGSYNEQFF.

This chain links TRBV7-9 with TRBJ2-7; TCRdb selects TRBD1, and the lack of DNA leaves this call unchecked. CDR1 SEHNR and CDR2 FQNEAQ come from the germline V gene (reference sequence). This CDR3 spans 14 amino acids. This chain's CDR3 is CASSLGQGAAEQYF. Drawing the rest from reference TRBV7-9 and TRBJ2-7, the complete variable domain is DTGVSQNPRHKITKRGQNVTFRCDPISEHNRLYWYRQTLGQGPEFLTYFQNEAQLEKSRLLSDRFSAERPKGSFSTLEIQRTEQGDSAMYLCASSLGQGAAEQYFGPGTRLTVT.

This rearrangement joins TRBV30 to TRBJ1-4. CDR1 and CDR2 (germline): GTSNPN, SVGIG (reference sequence). The length of the CDR3 is 16 residues. CDR3 loop: CAWSPTPLKRDEKLFF.

This rearrangement joins TRBV18 to TRBJ2-7; TCRdb selects TRBD2, and the lack of DNA leaves this call unchecked. Germline V gene lookup returns CDR1 KGHSH and CDR2 LQKENI. The CDR3 spans 18 residues. The CDR3 region is CASSPYPPAGTSGGEQYF.

The chain combines TRBV6-5 with TRBJ2-7; TCRdb calls TRBD2, which cannot be checked without DNA. From germline, CDR1 is MNHEY and CDR2 SVGAGI. This CDR3 contains 15 residues. This chain's CDR3 is CASSYATSGRGEQYF.

The CDR3 sequence is CASSRGTGSTDTQYF. This chain joins TRBV5-4 and TRBJ2-3; TCRdb's D call, TRBD1, is unchecked because there is no DNA. The CDR3 runs 15 residues. Germline V gives CDR1 SGHNT, CDR2 YYREEE (reference sequence).

This clonotype is identified as medium-sized from frequency. The chain links TRBV19 to TRBJ2-5; the TRBD1 assignment by TCRdb is unverifiable without DNA. This CDR3 has 16 residues. The germline V gene has CDR1 LNHDA and CDR2 SQIVND (reference sequence). This CDR3 reads CASSPLTPRGQETQYF. The full variable domain, in which reference TRBV19 and TRBJ2-5 provide the parts outside the CDR3, is DGGITQSPKYLFRKEGQNVTLSCEQNLNHDAMYWYRQDPGQGLRLIYYSQIVNDFQKGDIAEGYSVSREKKESFPLTVTSAQKNPTAFYLCASSPLTPRGQETQYFGPGTRLLVL.

The chain is built from TRBV6-2 or TRBV6-3 and TRBJ2-2; TCRdb gives TRBD2 as the D gene, but with no DNA this cannot be confirmed. This CDR3 contains 15 residues. Germline V gene lookup returns CDR1 MNHEY and CDR2 SVGEGT. CDR3: CASSYGTLNTGELFF.

J is TRBJ2-7 and V is TRBV27; TCRdb's D call, TRBD2, is unchecked because there is no DNA. The CDR3 spans 15 residues. The germline V gene encodes CDR1 MNHEY and CDR2 SMNVEV (reference sequence). The CDR3: CASSLSPLLRAEQYF.

The chain joins TRBV5-1 to TRBJ2-3; TCRdb outputs TRBD2, but without DNA this stays unchecked. The CDR3 runs 16 residues. From germline, CDR1 is SGHRS and CDR2 YFSETQ. The CDR3: CASSYSGGARTDTQYF.

This sequence joins TRBV27 and TRBJ2-7; TCRdb's D gene call, TRBD1, goes unchecked for lack of DNA. This CDR3 has 15 amino acids. CDR1 is MNHEY, CDR2 SMNVEV, per germline (reference sequence). CDR3 residues: CASSGDSLLLYEQYF.

Judged by frequency, this clonotype is medium-sized. The V gene is TRBV18, the J gene TRBJ1-2; lacking DNA, the TRBD1 call made by TCRdb goes unchecked. CDR1 KGHSH and CDR2 LQKENI come from the germline V gene. The CDR3 has 14 residues. The CDR3 protein is CASSPGAIGYGYTF.

The chain has TRBV18 and TRBJ2-2; no DNA is available, so the TRBD1 call from TCRdb remains unchecked. In germline, CDR1 is KGHSH, CDR2 LQKENI. CDR3 size: 16 residues. The CDR3 here is CASSPRQGEVAGELFF.

The rearrangement uses TRBV19 and TRBJ2-6; absent DNA, TCRdb's TRBD2 call cannot be checked. Germline-derived CDR1 and CDR2 are LNHDA and SQIVND (reference sequence). This CDR3 region has 17 residues. CDR3 amino acids: CASSMRRGGSGANVLTF.

This rearrangement joins TRBV5-4 to TRBJ2-3; TCRdb calls TRBD1, which cannot be checked without DNA. CDR1 is SGHNT, CDR2 YYREEE, per germline (reference sequence). The length of the CDR3 is 15 residues. The CDR3 spells CASSFWDGFTDTQYF.

The V gene is TRBV19, the J gene TRBJ2-6. The germline CDR1 and CDR2 sequences are LNHDA and SQIVND (reference sequence). The CDR3 totals 15 residues. CDR3 region: CASSIQGSGANVLTF.

This chain links TRBV5-1 with TRBJ2-1; TCRdb selects TRBD1, and the lack of DNA leaves this call unchecked. This CDR3 has 15 amino acids. Germline CDR1 reads SGHRS; CDR2 reads YFSETQ. CDR3 amino acids: CASSLSGTGYNEQFF. Full variable domain (outside the CDR3, taken from reference TRBV5-1 and TRBJ2-1): KAGVTQTPRYLIKTRGQQVTLSCSPISGHRSVSWYQQTPGQGLQFLFEYFSETQRNKGNFPGRFSGRQFSNSRSEMNVSTLELGDSALYLCASSLSGTGYNEQFFGPGTRLTVL.

The V gene is TRBV15, the J gene TRBJ2-1. Germline assignment: CDR1 LNHNV and CDR2 YYDKDF (reference sequence). The CDR3 has 17 residues. The CDR3 protein is CATSTTEWTSSYNEQFF.

The chain is built from TRBV6-1 and TRBJ2-7. CDR1 MNHNS and CDR2 SASEGT come from the germline V gene. The CDR3 runs 13 residues. CDR3 amino acids: CASGETTSYEQYF.

This chain's CDR3 is CASSFSGIGNEKLFF. The chain uses TRBV5-1 and TRBJ1-4. CDR3 size: 15 residues. Germline-derived CDR1 and CDR2 are SGHRS and YFSETQ.

This chain links TRBV19 with TRBJ2-1; the TCRdb call, TRBD2, lacks DNA for checking. Germline CDR1 LNHDA, CDR2 SQIVND (reference sequence). The CDR3 sequence is 15 residues long. The CDR3 sequence is CASSKTSGGAHEQFF. Filled out from reference TRBV19 and TRBJ2-1, the complete variable domain reads DGGITQSPKYLFRKEGQNVTLSCEQNLNHDAMYWYRQDPGQGLRLIYYSQIVNDFQKGDIAEGYSVSREKKESFPLTVTSAQKNPTAFYLCASSKTSGGAHEQFFGPGTRLTVL.

V and J are TRBV6-5 and TRBJ1-2; TCRdb reports TRBD1, a call that lacks DNA to check it against. The CDR3 covers 14 residues. From germline, CDR1 is MNHEY and CDR2 SVGAGI. The CDR3 reads CASTRGRSSWGYTF.

The rearrangement links TRBV6-5 to TRBJ1-6. The germline V gene has CDR1 MNHEY and CDR2 SVGAGI. There are 19 residues in the CDR3. The CDR3 sequence: CASSYRGRTGGSYNSPLHF.

The chain employs TRBV20-1 and TRBJ2-3; TCRdb picks TRBD2, but there is no DNA to check that call. Germline CDR1 reads DFQATT; CDR2 reads SNEGSKA (reference sequence). This CDR3 region has 15 residues. CDR3 loop: CSARDNGGAQDTQYF.

In terms of frequency, this clonotype is medium-sized (0.01 to 0.1%). The rearrangement links TRBV19 to TRBJ2-1. Germline loops: CDR1 LNHDA, CDR2 SQIVND (reference sequence). CDR3 size: 13 residues. Here the CDR3 reads CASSIVGYNEQFF.

This clonotype is identified as medium-sized from frequency. The chain couples TRBV6-5 to TRBJ1-6; TCRdb's assignment of TRBD1 cannot be checked, as there is no DNA. Looked up from germline, CDR1 is MNHEY and CDR2 is SVGAGI. This CDR3 contains 17 residues. The CDR3 sequence is CASSNTGQGARNSPLHF.